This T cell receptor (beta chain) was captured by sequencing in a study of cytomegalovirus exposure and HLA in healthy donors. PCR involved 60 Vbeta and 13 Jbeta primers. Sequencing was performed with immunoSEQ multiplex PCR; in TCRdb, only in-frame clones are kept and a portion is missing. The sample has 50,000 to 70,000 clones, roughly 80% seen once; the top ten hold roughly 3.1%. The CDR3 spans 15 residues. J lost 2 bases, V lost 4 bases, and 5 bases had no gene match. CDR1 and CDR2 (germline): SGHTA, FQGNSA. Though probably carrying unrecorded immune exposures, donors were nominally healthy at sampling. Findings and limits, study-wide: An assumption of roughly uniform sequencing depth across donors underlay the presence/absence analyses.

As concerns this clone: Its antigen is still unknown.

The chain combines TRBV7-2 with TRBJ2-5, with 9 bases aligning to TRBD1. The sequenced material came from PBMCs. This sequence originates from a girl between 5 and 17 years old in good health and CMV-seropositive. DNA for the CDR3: TGTGCCAGCAGCTCACTGGGACAGGGTCAAGAGACCCAGTACTTC. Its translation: CASSSLGQGQETQYF.